This T cell receptor (beta chain) was retrieved from a study of cytomegalovirus exposure and HLA in healthy donors. V lost 1 base and J lost 2, with 9 bases in between. Germline V gene lookup returns CDR1 SEHNR and CDR2 FQNEAQ (reference sequence). The CDR3 has 15 residues. TCRdb's copy holds only in-frame clones and misses some; the assay was immunoSEQ multiplex PCR. Of some 67,000 clones listed, less than 95% are singletons. The J gene is TRBJ2-1, the V gene TRBV7-9; no clear D. This TCR derives from a young woman in good health and CMV-seronegative. Sequencing was carried out using PBMCs. Here the CDR3 reads CASSLEGGPYNEQFF. For the CDR3, the DNA is TGTGCCAGCAGCTTAGAAGGCGGCCCCTACAATGAGCAGTTCTTC.